Below are 5 T cell receptor beta chains sequenced from a single sample in a study of early T cells in non-severe SARS-CoV-2 infection. From the 5' RACE reads, TCRdb called clonotypes with MiXCR, one entry per CDR3 protein. In the table there are tens of thousands of distinct CDR3 sequences, roughly 12% of which are singletons. The specimen comprised whole blood, sampled at baseline. These receptors all stem from an adult who was a healthcare worker with PCR-confirmed SARS-CoV-2 infection or an uninfected control (not recorded which).

The V call is TRBV5-1, the J call TRBJ2-3; 14 bases agree with TRBD2. The CDR3 length is 16 residues. V was clipped by 4 bases and J by 5 bases; unmatched bases: 6. Germline V gene lookup returns CDR1 SGHRS and CDR2 YFSETQ. CDR3 sequence reads: CASSPGLAGEGDTQYF. The CDR3 DNA is TGCGCCAGCAGCCCGGGACTAGCGGGAGAAGGAGATACGCAGTATTTT.

The rearrangement joins TRBV18 to TRBJ2-3; 11 nucleotides match TRBD2. V was clipped by 5 bases and J by 2 bases; unmatched bases: 6. CDR1 is KGHSH and CDR2 is LQKENI in the germline V gene. This CDR3 is 16 amino acids long. This chain's CDR3 is CASSTGLAGFTDTQYF. The CDR3 nucleotides are TGTGCCAGCTCAACCGGACTAGCGGGTTTCACAGATACGCAGTATTTT.

This clonotype appeared many times. V usage is TRBV19 and J usage is TRBJ2-1; 7 bases are a match to TRBD1. With 5 bases clipped from V and 7 bases from J, the junction kept 2 bases outside the gene matches. The CDR3 sequence is 12 residues long. Germline values: CDR1 LNHDA, CDR2 SQIVND (reference sequence). The CDR3 sequence: CASSDRANEQFF. The DNA for the CDR3 is TGTGCCAGTAGTGACAGGGCAAATGAGCAGTTCTTC.

This clonotype came up a few times. This rearrangement joins TRBV12-3 or TRBV12-4 to TRBJ2-5, with 9 positions matching TRBD1. The CDR3 consists of 16 residues. Trimming cost V 5 bases and J 2 bases; bases outside gene matches: 9. The CDR3 loop reads CASSRGDRDRQETQYF. As DNA, the CDR3 is TGTGCCAGCAGTAGAGGGGACAGGGATAGGCAAGAGACCCAGTACTTC.

Many counts were recorded for this clonotype. This rearrangement joins TRBV29-1 to TRBJ1-5; 8 nucleotides match TRBD1. Germline V gene lookup returns CDR1 SQVTM and CDR2 ANQGSEA. The CDR3 is made up of 13 amino acids. The V gene end was trimmed by 4 bases and the J gene end by 7 bases; junction bases not matched to a gene: 6. Here the CDR3 reads CSVVTGGDQPQHF. Here the CDR3 DNA reads TGCAGCGTTGTTACAGGGGGGGACCAGCCCCAGCATTTT.